This TCR beta chain appears in the sequencing data of a study of control samples from healthy donors and cancer patients. The CDR3 contains 17 residues. V was pared by 0 bases and J by 2 bases, with 11 bases between. Germline CDR1 is SGHNT and CDR2 is YENEEA. Sequencing used immunoSEQ multiplex PCR; TCRdb keeps in-frame clones, though not all of them. Of about 55,000 clones listed, 88% are singletons. Sequencing was carried out using blood. The chain uses TRBV11-3 and TRBJ2-6; perhaps D is TRBD1 or TRBD2 (6 bases each). The TCR sequence derives from a man aged 45-65 years in good health. The DNA of the CDR3 is TGTGCCAGCAGCTTAGAGGGGGGCGGGCCTGGGGCCAACGTCCTGACTTTC. It specifies CASSLEGGGPGANVLTF.